These T cell receptor beta chains were read from a single sample in a study of vaccination and CD4 T cells after COVID-19. The antigens of these receptors remain unknown. TCRdb processed the PCR reads anew with MiXCR; each CDR3 protein has one entry. The sample has 9,500 to 15,000 distinct CDR3 sequences; around 20% are singletons. The sample consisted of CD4+ T cells from blood, cultured in vitro, taken before SARS-CoV-2 vaccination. These receptors were obtained from a human donor who received a COVID-19 vaccine. Each CDR3 is given with its conserved first and last residue. The D gene is left open where the match is weak. Expanded clones get a size class; other rows say once, few or many, or leave the size out.

J: TRBJ2-1; V: TRBV5-1; D: TRBD2; size: NA; CDR3: CASSLRGGLSTINNEQFF; DNA: TGCGCCAGCAGCTTACGGGGGGGCCTCTCTACAATCAACAATGAGCAGTTCTTC
J: TRBJ2-1; V: TRBV12-3/TRBV12-4; D: NA; size: NA; CDR3: CASSFARDHANEQFF; DNA: TGTGCCAGCAGTTTCGCCCGGGATCACGCTAATGAGCAGTTCTTC
J: TRBJ2-1; V: TRBV7-2; D: TRBD2; size: few; CDR3: CASSRIFGTSGGEQFF; DNA: TGTGCCAGCAGCCGGATCTTCGGGACTAGCGGGGGCGAGCAGTTCTTC
J: TRBJ2-3; V: TRBV9; D: TRBD1; size: NA; CDR3: CASSFRTGATDTQYF; DNA: TGTGCCAGCAGCTTTAGGACAGGGGCGACAGATACGCAGTATTTT
J: TRBJ1-5; V: TRBV12-3/TRBV12-4; D: NA; size: few; CDR3: CASSLALTGSRTQPQHF; DNA: TGTGCCAGCAGTTTAGCGCTAACAGGGAGTCGTACTCAGCCCCAGCATTTT
J: TRBJ2-3; V: TRBV7-2; D: TRBD2; size: NA; CDR3: CASSFTSGGAQDTQYF; DNA: TGTGCCAGCAGCTTCACTAGCGGGGGGGCCCAAGATACGCAGTATTTT
J: TRBJ1-1; V: TRBV11-3; D: NA; size: few; CDR3: CASSGPQGTEAFF; DNA: TGTGCCAGCAGCGGACCCCAGGGAACTGAAGCTTTCTTT
J: TRBJ1-1; V: TRBV12-3/TRBV12-4; D: NA; size: NA; CDR3: CASSLRRGLASEAFF; DNA: TGTGCCAGCAGTTTACGGAGGGGACTGGCATCTGAAGCTTTCTTT
J: TRBJ2-7; V: TRBV15; D: NA; size: NA; CDR3: CATSRGGVSSYEQYF; DNA: TGTGCCACCAGCAGGGGCGGGGTGAGCTCCTACGAGCAGTACTTC
J: TRBJ1-2; V: TRBV10-3; D: TRBD1; size: NA; CDR3: CAISEKGQGYGYTF; DNA: TGTGCCATCAGTGAGAAGGGACAGGGTTATGGCTACACCTTC
J: TRBJ2-5; V: TRBV20-1; D: NA; size: NA; CDR3: CSARDLKGGQETQYF; DNA: TGCAGTGCTAGAGATCTTAAGGGGGGCCAAGAGACCCAGTACTTC
J: TRBJ2-2; V: TRBV12-3/TRBV12-4; D: NA; size: few; CDR3: CASSLVRVGLAGELFF; DNA: TGTGCCAGCAGTTTAGTAAGGGTAGGGTTAGCCGGGGAGCTGTTTTTT
J: TRBJ2-4; V: TRBV20-1; D: NA; size: few; CDR3: CSASQQSGELAKNIQYF; DNA: TGCAGTGCTAGTCAGCAATCGGGGGAATTAGCCAAAAACATTCAGTACTTC
J: TRBJ1-1; V: TRBV6-1; D: NA; size: few; CDR3: CASTRKGRGAINTEAFF; DNA: TGTGCCAGCACCCGGAAGGGTCGGGGGGCAATAAACACTGAAGCTTTCTTT
J: TRBJ1-2; V: TRBV2; D: NA; size: few; CDR3: CASSESGRSYTF; DNA: TGTGCCAGCAGTGAGTCGGGGAGGAGCTACACCTTC
J: TRBJ2-6; V: TRBV9; D: NA; size: NA; CDR3: CASSARQVSSGANVLTF; DNA: TGTGCCAGCAGCGCCAGACAGGTCTCCTCTGGGGCCAACGTCCTGACTTTC
J: TRBJ1-2; V: TRBV6-2/TRBV6-3; D: NA; size: NA; CDR3: CASSDYGGAGVGYTF; DNA: TGTGCCAGCAGTGACTACGGAGGGGCCGGGGTTGGCTACACCTTC
J: TRBJ1-5; V: TRBV24-1; D: TRBD1; size: medium-sized; CDR3: CATGDSGTNQPQHF; DNA: TGTGCCACCGGGGACAGCGGAACGAATCAGCCCCAGCATTTT
J: TRBJ2-1; V: TRBV7-2; D: NA; size: NA; CDR3: CASSLVGQNPYNEQFF; DNA: TGTGCCAGCAGCTTAGTTGGGCAGAACCCCTACAATGAGCAGTTCTTC
J: TRBJ2-2; V: TRBV5-5; D: NA; size: NA; CDR3: CASSLASGNTGELFF; DNA: TGTGCCAGCAGCTTGGCGTCGGGAAACACCGGGGAGCTGTTTTTT
J: TRBJ1-1; V: TRBV6-5; D: TRBD1; size: NA; CDR3: CASSYSTGENTEAFF; DNA: TGTGCCAGCAGTTACTCGACAGGGGAGAACACTGAAGCTTTCTTT
J: TRBJ1-4; V: TRBV6-1; D: TRBD1; size: once; CDR3: CASRPGQGGVYEKLFF; DNA: TGTGCCAGCAGACCGGGACAGGGGGGCGTATATGAAAAACTGTTTTTT
J: TRBJ2-1; V: TRBV20-1; D: NA; size: NA; CDR3: CSARKWDEQFF; DNA: TGCAGTGCTAGAAAATGGGATGAGCAGTTCTTC
J: TRBJ2-7; V: TRBV30; D: NA; size: few; CDR3: CAWSVGSEQYF; DNA: TGTGCCTGGAGTGTAGGAAGCGAGCAGTACTTC
J: TRBJ1-2; V: TRBV2; D: NA; size: few; CDR3: CASTTGAGTNYGYTF; DNA: TGTGCCAGCACTACCGGGGCTGGGACTAACTATGGCTACACCTTC
J: TRBJ2-1; V: TRBV19; D: TRBD2; size: NA; CDR3: CASSITGGLRNEQFF; DNA: TGTGCCAGTAGTATCACGGGGGGATTGCGAAATGAGCAGTTCTTC
J: TRBJ1-5; V: TRBV5-4; D: NA; size: NA; CDR3: CASSLQGFNQPQHF; DNA: TGTGCCAGCAGCTTACAGGGATTTAATCAGCCCCAGCATTTT
J: TRBJ1-2; V: TRBV2; D: NA; size: NA; CDR3: CASGDGEGDTF; DNA: TGTGCCAGCGGGGACGGTGAAGGCGACACCTTC
J: TRBJ1-3; V: TRBV7-2; D: NA; size: NA; CDR3: CASSLGGHGNTIYF; DNA: TGTGCCAGCAGCTTAGGGGGGCATGGAAACACCATATATTTT
J: TRBJ2-2; V: TRBV2; D: TRBD2; size: NA; CDR3: CASSERGGPGELFF; DNA: TGTGCCAGCAGTGAGCGGGGGGGCCCCGGGGAGCTGTTTTTT
J: TRBJ1-5; V: TRBV12-3/TRBV12-4; D: NA; size: few; CDR3: CASSLGLWVDQPQHF; DNA: TGTGCCAGCAGTTTAGGGCTGTGGGTAGATCAGCCCCAGCATTTT
J: TRBJ2-1; V: TRBV10-1; D: NA; size: NA; CDR3: CASSELAYNEQFF; DNA: TGCGCCAGCAGTGAACTAGCCTACAATGAGCAGTTCTTC
J: TRBJ1-1; V: TRBV20-1; D: NA; size: few; CDR3: CSARDTTRQNTEAFF; DNA: TGCAGTGCTAGAGATACTACACGACAGAACACTGAAGCTTTCTTT
J: TRBJ2-7; V: TRBV29-1; D: NA; size: NA; CDR3: CSVERGYNEQYF; DNA: TGCAGCGTTGAACGAGGGTATAACGAGCAGTACTTC
J: TRBJ1-5; V: TRBV6-5; D: NA; size: NA; CDR3: CASSSDRNQPQHF; DNA: TGTGCCAGCAGTTCCGACCGCAATCAGCCCCAGCATTTT
J: TRBJ1-3; V: TRBV20-1; D: NA; size: NA; CDR3: CSARVLGLRNTIYF; DNA: TGCAGTGCTAGAGTGCTCGGACTCAGAAACACCATATATTTT
J: TRBJ2-1; V: TRBV5-1; D: NA; size: NA; CDR3: CASSPNDEQFF; DNA: TGCGCCAGCAGCCCGAACGATGAGCAGTTCTTC
J: TRBJ1-2; V: TRBV5-4; D: NA; size: few; CDR3: CASSLAFSGVGYTF; DNA: TGTGCCAGCAGCTTGGCTTTCTCCGGGGTGGGCTACACCTTC
J: TRBJ2-5; V: TRBV23-1; D: NA; size: NA; CDR3: CASTLFLRAVARETQYF; DNA: TGCGCCAGCACTCTCTTTCTTCGCGCAGTAGCGAGAGAGACCCAGTACTTC
J: TRBJ2-1; V: TRBV19; D: TRBD2; size: NA; CDR3: CASSTRRGGSYNEQFF; DNA: TGTGCCAGTAGCACCAGGCGGGGGGGGTCCTACAATGAGCAGTTCTTC
J: TRBJ2-1; V: TRBV6-2/TRBV6-3; D: TRBD2; size: NA; CDR3: CASSSLAGGVAYNEQFF; DNA: TGTGCCAGCAGTTCACTAGCGGGGGGAGTGGCCTACAATGAGCAGTTCTTC
J: TRBJ1-6; V: TRBV12-3/TRBV12-4; D: NA; size: few; CDR3: CASSSSGAYNSPLHF; DNA: TGTGCCAGCAGCTCCTCGGGGGCCTATAATTCACCCCTCCACTTT
J: TRBJ1-5; V: TRBV20-1; D: NA; size: NA; CDR3: CSARIPRSGAYSNQPQHF; DNA: TGCAGTGCTAGGATCCCTAGGTCGGGGGCGTATAGCAATCAGCCCCAGCATTTT
J: TRBJ1-5; V: TRBV19; D: TRBD1; size: few; CDR3: CASSIRDRGSVRNQPQHF; DNA: TGTGCCAGTAGTATTAGAGACAGGGGTTCGGTTAGGAATCAGCCCCAGCATTTT
J: TRBJ2-2; V: TRBV19; D: NA; size: NA; CDR3: CASSIGIGELFF; DNA: TGTGCCAGTAGTATAGGGATCGGGGAGCTGTTTTTT